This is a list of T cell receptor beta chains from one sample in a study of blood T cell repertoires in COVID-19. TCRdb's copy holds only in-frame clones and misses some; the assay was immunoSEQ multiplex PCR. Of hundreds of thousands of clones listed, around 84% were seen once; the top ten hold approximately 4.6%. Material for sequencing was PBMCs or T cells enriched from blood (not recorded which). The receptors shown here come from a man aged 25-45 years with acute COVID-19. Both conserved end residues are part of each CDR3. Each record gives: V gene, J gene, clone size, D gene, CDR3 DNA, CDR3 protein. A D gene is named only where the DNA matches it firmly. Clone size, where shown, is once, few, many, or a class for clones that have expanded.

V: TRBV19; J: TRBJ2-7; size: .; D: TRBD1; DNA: TGTGCCAGCAAGGACAGGGGCTACGAGCAGTACTTC; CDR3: CASKDRGYEQYF
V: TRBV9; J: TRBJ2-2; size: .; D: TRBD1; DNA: TGTGCCAGCAGCCCCCGGACAGGGGGCTCTAACACCGGGGAGCTGTTTTTT; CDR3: CASSPRTGGSNTGELFF
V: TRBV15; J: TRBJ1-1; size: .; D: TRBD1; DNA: TGTGCCACCAGCAGAGAAGGACAGGGCCGGGCTTTCTTT; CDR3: CATSREGQGRAFF
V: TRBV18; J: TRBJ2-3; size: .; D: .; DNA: TGTGCCAGCTCACCACCGGGAGTTCTTCGCACAGATACGCAGTATTTT; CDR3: CASSPPGVLRTDTQYF
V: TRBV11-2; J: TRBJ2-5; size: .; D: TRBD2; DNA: TGTGCCAGCAGCTTATATGGACTAGCGGGGGGGCCCCAACAAGAGACCCAGTACTTC; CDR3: CASSLYGLAGGPQQETQYF
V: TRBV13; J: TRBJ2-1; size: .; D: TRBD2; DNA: TGTGCCTCCCGGGGGGACAATGAGCAGTTCTTC; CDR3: CASRGDNEQFF
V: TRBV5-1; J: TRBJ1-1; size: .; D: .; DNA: TGCGCCAGCAGCTTGCAACCTACCAACACTGAAGCTTTCTTT; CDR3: CASSLQPTNTEAFF
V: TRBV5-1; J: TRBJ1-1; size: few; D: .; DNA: TGCGCCAGCAGCTTGTCAGGGTCGGGGGACACTGAAGCTTTCTTT; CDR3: CASSLSGSGDTEAFF
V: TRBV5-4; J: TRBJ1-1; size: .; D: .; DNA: TGTGCCAGCAGCTTGGCGGTGGCGGACACTGAAGCTTTCTTT; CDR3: CASSLAVADTEAFF
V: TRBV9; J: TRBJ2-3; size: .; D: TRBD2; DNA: TGTGCCAGCAGCGTAGAGGGACTAGCGGGCCCCACGGGCCTTGTGCAGTATTTT; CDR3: CASSVEGLAGPTGLVQYF
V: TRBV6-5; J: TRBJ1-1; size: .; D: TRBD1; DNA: TGTGCCAGCAGTACAGGGGTGGGTGAAGCTTTCTTT; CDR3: CASSTGVGEAFF
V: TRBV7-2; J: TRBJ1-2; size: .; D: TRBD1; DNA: TGTGCCAGCAGCTTCTCTGACCCGGGACAGGGTAATGGCTACACCTTC; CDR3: CASSFSDPGQGNGYTF
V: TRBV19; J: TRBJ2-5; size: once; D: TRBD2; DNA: TGTGCCAGTAGTATTTCCAGCGGGGGCATAGGAGAGACCCAGTACTTC; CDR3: CASSISSGGIGETQYF
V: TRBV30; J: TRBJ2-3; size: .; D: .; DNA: TGTGCCTGGAGTGTTCCAAACACAGATACGCAGTATTTT; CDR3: CAWSVPNTDTQYF
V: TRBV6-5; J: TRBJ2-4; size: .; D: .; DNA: TGTGCCAGCAGAAGTAGCGGTGCCAAAAACATTCAGTACTTC; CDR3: CASRSSGAKNIQYF
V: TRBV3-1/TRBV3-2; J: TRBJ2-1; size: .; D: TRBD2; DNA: TGTGCCAGCAGCCATCTGGGACTAGCGGGGGGGAGCTCCTACAATGAGCAGTTCTTC; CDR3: CASSHLGLAGGSSYNEQFF
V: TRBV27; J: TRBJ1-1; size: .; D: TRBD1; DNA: TGTGCCAGCAGGGGACAGGGGAAGAACACTGAAGCTTTCTTT; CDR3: CASRGQGKNTEAFF
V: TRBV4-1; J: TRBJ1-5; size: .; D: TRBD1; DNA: TGCGCCAGCAGCCAACCTGGACAGGGGCTGAATCAGCCCCAGCATTTT; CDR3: CASSQPGQGLNQPQHF
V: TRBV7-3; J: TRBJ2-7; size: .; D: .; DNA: TGTGCCAGCAGCTCGCGGGCCGGTTACGAGCAGTACTTC; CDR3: CASSSRAGYEQYF